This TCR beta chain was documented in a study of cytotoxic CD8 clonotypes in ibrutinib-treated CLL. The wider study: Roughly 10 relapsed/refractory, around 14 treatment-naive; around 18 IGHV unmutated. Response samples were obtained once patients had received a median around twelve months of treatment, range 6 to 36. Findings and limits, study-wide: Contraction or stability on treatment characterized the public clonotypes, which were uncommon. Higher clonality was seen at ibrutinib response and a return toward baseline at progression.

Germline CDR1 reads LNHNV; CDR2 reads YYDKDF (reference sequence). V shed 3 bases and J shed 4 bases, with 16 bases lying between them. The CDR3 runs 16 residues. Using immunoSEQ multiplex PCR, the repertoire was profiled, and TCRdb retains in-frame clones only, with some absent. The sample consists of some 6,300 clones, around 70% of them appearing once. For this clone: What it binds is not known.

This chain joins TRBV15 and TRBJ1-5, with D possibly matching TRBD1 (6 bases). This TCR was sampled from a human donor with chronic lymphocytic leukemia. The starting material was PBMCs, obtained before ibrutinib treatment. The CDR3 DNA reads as TGTGCCACCAGCAGGGGTGGGGGGGGCGAGAATCAGCCCCAGCATTTT. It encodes CATSRGGGGENQPQHF.